This T cell receptor (beta chain) originates from a study of blood T cells in healthy people across ages. Using a J-beta primer mix together with a sample-barcoded 5' primer, a second PCR was run for roughly 6 to 12 cycles. Tags on each cDNA molecule came from a template-switch adaptor with 12 random nucleotides. Using its own MiXCR run on the 5' RACE reads, TCRdb lists one record per CDR3 protein. The sample lists about 640,000 distinct CDR3 sequences, roughly 53% seen once, with around 37% in the top ten. Findings and limits, study-wide: Changes in expanded clonotypes were possibly confounded, as the CMV status of donors was unknown. Diversity estimates drawn from one million T cells were deemed underestimates.

V dropped 0 bases and J dropped 2 bases, with 8 bases sitting between them. CDR1 is SGDLS, CDR2 YYNGEE, per germline. This CDR3 is built from 14 residues. For every donor, a draw yielded around 9.4 milliliters of peripheral blood. A remark on this clonotype: The antigen is unknown.

The chain couples TRBV9 to TRBJ1-1; D remains ambiguous. The sequenced sample consisted of blood. The sequence was collected from a man in his 60s in good health. CDR3: CASSVVQANTEAFF. The CDR3 DNA is TGTGCCAGCAGCGTAGTTCAGGCTAACACTGAAGCTTTCTTT.